These T cell receptor beta chains were read from a single sample in a study of cytomegalovirus exposure and HLA in healthy donors. Generated by immunoSEQ multiplex PCR, the TCRdb table keeps only in-frame clones and is missing some. The repertoire has 120,000 or so clones, 60% to 80% of them found once; the top ten carry 3% to 3.5%. Sequencing was performed on PBMCs. The receptors shown here come from a woman between 45 and 60 years old in good health and CMV-seronegative. Both conserved end residues are trimmed from each CDR3. Each record gives: V gene, CDR3 protein.

>TRBV30
AWRRVAGVQETQY
>TRBV7-2
ASSFVSPGDIQY
>TRBV10-3
AISVEPYGYT
>TRBV11-2
ASSAATGGTGELF
>TRBV5-1
ASSLDNYNEQF
>TRBV27
ASSPGQSSYNEQF
>TRBV11-3
ASSLTGVNEQF
>TRBV7-9
ASSVEGGTDTQY
>TRBV7-9
SSSFGQAQTNEKLF
>TRBV30
AWSVPRTSGTGELF
>TRBV19
ASSGGRSYEQY
>TRBV27
ASSLVGARHGYT
>TRBV15
ATSRAGTGNTIY
>TRBV11-3
ASSTDREPIY
>TRBV7-9
SSSLVGTGSYEQY
>TRBV11-3
ASSKQGARAF
>TRBV19
ASRLAGDANEQF
>TRBV9
ASSAGQGFSGTEAF